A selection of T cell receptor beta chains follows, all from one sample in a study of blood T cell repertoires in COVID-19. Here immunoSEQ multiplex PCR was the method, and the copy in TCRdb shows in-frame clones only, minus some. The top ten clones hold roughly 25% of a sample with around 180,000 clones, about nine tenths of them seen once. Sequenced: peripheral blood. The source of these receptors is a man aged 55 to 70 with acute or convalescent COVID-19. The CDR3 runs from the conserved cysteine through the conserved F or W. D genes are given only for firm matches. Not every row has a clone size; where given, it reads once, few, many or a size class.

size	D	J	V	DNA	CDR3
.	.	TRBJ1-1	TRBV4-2	TGTGCCAGCAGCCCTCTTGGACGGGGGAACACTGAAGCTTTCTTT	CASSPLGRGNTEAFF
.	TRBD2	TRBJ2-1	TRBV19	TGTGCCAGTAGTACTCGGGGGGGGGAGCAGTTCTTC	CASSTRGGEQFF
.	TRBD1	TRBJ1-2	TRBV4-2	TGTGCCAGCAGCCAAGATGCCAATGGACAGGGACCCTATGGCTACACCTTC	CASSQDANGQGPYGYTF
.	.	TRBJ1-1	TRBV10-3	TGTGCCAATGGGCCTGACAAGGATTCCGAAGCTTTCTTT	CANGPDKDSEAFF
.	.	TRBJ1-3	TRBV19	TGTGCCAGCACGACACAAAAGCCTGGAAACACCATATATTTT	CASTTQKPGNTIYF
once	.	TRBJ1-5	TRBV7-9	TGTGCCAGCAGCTTAGACGGGAATCAGCCCCAGCATTTT	CASSLDGNQPQHF
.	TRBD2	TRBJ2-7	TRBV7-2	TGTGCCAGCAGCCCCCTAGCGGGAGTAGGGTACGAGCAGTACTTC	CASSPLAGVGYEQYF
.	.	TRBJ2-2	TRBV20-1	TGCAGTGCTAGTCAGCAGGAAGGACAGAACACCGGGGAGCTGTTTTTT	CSASQQEGQNTGELFF
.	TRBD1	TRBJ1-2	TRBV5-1	TGCGCCAGCAGCTCCGCCGGGACAGGGCCTTATGGCTACACCTTC	CASSSAGTGPYGYTF
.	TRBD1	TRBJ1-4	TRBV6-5	TGTGCCAGCAGACCGGACGCAGGGGGGAGTGAAAAACTGTTTTTT	CASRPDAGGSEKLFF
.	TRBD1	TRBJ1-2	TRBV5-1	TGCGCCAGCAGCTTGGACAGGGGAAACTATGGCTACACCTTC	CASSLDRGNYGYTF
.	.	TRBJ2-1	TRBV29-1	TGCAGCGTTGAGGGGGGTCGCCATGAGCAGTTCTTC	CSVEGGRHEQFF
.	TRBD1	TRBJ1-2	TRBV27	TGTGCCAGCACTCGACAGCCGACAGGGTCCGGGGATGGCTACACCTTC	CASTRQPTGSGDGYTF
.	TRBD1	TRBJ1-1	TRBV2	TGTGCCAGCAGACCAAACAGGGGGCTGAAGACTGAAGCTTTCTTT	CASRPNRGLKTEAFF
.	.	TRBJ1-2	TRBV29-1	TGCAGCGTTCCTCGACCGGGTCCGAGGGGGTACACCTTC	CSVPRPGPRGYTF
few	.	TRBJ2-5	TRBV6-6	TGTGCCAGCAGCCCCATGGAGGGAGGCCAAGAGACCCAGTACTTC	CASSPMEGGQETQYF
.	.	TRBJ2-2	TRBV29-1	TGCAGCGTCCTCCCTTGGGGACAGAACACCGGGGAGCTGTTTTTT	CSVLPWGQNTGELFF
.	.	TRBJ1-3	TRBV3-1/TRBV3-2	TGTGCCAGCAGCCAAGAGACAGGCTCTGGAAACACCATATATTTT	CASSQETGSGNTIYF
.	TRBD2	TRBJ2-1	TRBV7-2	TGTGCCAGCAGCCCTTTCTCTGGGAGGGCCTGGAATGAGCAGTTCTTC	CASSPFSGRAWNEQFF
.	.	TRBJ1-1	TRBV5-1	TGCGCCAGCAGCTTCACAGGGCCCACTGAAGCTTTCTTT	CASSFTGPTEAFF
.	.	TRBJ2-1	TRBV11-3	TGTGCCAGCAGCTGGGGGGGCGAGTCTGAGCAGTTCTTC	CASSWGGESEQFF
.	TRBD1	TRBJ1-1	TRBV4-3	TGCGCCAGCAGCCAAGGGACAGGGGTGAACACTGAAGCTTTCTTT	CASSQGTGVNTEAFF
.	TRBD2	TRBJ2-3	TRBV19	TGTGCCAGTCGGACTAGCGGAAGCACAGATACGCAGTATTTT	CASRTSGSTDTQYF
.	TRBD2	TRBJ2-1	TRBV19	TGTGCCAGTAGTACTAGCGGATTCTCCTACAATGAGCAGTTCTTC	CASSTSGFSYNEQFF
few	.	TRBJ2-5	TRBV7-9	TGTGCCAGCAGCTTAGCCTCCGGGAGAGGGGAGACCCAGTACTTC	CASSLASGRGETQYF
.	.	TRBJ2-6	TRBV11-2	TGTGCCAGCAGCTTATATCAGGCCAACCGCAGGGCCAACGTCCTGACTTTC	CASSLYQANRRANVLTF
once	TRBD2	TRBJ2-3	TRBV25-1	TGTGCCAGCAGTGAATCAAGGGGAGGGACAGATACGCAGTATTTT	CASSESRGGTDTQYF
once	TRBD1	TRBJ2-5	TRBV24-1	TGTGCCACCAGTGTTGGACAGGGTTGGAGAGAGACCCAGTACTTC	CATSVGQGWRETQYF
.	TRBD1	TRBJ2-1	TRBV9	TGTGCCAGCGAGGGACAGGGGGGGGACAATGAGCAGTTCTTC	CASEGQGGDNEQFF
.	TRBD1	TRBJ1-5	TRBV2	TGTGCCAGCAATCCCGGACAGGGGCCCAATCAGCCCCAGCATTTT	CASNPGQGPNQPQHF
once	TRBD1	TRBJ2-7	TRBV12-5	TGTGCTAGTGGCCAGGGACAGGCTTCGTGGCAGTACTTC	CASGQGQASWQYF